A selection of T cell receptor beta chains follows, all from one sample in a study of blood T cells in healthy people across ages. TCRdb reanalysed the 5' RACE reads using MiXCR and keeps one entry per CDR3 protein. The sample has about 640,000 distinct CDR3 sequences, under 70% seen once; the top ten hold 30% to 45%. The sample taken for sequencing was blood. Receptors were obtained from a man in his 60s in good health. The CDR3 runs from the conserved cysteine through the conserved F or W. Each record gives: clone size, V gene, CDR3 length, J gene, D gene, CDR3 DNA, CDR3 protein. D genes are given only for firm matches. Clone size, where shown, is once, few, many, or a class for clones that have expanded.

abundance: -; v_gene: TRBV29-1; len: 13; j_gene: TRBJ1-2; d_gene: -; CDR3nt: TGCAGCGTTCGGCGGAGTCAAAGGGATGGCTACACCTTC; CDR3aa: CSVRRSQRDGYTF
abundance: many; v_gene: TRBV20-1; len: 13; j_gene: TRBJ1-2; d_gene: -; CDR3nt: TGCAGTGTAGTTGCCGGGAGTATGAATGGCTACACCTTC; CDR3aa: CSVVAGSMNGYTF
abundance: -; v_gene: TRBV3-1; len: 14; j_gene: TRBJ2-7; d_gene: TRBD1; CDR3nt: TGTGCCAGCAGCCAAGATAGAAGGGGGCGCGAGCAGTACTTC; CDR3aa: CASSQDRRGREQYF
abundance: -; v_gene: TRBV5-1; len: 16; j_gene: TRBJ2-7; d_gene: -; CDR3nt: TGCGCCAGCAGCTTGGCGGGCGGGGTAGCCTACAATGAGCAGTACTTC; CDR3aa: CASSLAGGVAYNEQYF
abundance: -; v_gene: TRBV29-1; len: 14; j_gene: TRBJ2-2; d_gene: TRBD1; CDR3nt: TGCAGCGCCGACGTGGGACAGGGTGCCGGGGAGCTGTTTTTT; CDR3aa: CSADVGQGAGELFF
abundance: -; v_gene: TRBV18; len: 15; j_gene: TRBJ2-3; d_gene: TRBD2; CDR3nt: TGTGCCAGCTCCCCGGGACTAGCGGCAGCAGATACGCAGTATTTT; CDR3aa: CASSPGLAAADTQYF
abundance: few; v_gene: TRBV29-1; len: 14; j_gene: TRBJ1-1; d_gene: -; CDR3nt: TGCAGCGTCGCGCCCCTCCGGGTGAATACTGAAGCTTTCTTT; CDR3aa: CSVAPLRVNTEAFF
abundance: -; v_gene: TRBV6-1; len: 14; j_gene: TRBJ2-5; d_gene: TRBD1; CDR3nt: TGTGCCAGCAGTGAAGGGGACAGCCGTCAGACCCAGTACTTC; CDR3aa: CASSEGDSRQTQYF
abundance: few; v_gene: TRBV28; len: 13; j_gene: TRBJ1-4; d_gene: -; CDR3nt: TGTGCCAGCACTACGCCCGCGGGCGAAAAACTGTTTTTT; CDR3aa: CASTTPAGEKLFF
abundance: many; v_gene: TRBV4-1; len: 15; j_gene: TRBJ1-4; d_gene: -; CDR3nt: TGCGCCAGCGGCCAATTTCTCAACCCACGTGAAAAACTGTTTTTT; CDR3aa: CASGQFLNPREKLFF
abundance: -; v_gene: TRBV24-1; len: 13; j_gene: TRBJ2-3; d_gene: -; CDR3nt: TGTGCCACCAGTGAACCTGACACAGATACGCAGTATTTT; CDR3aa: CATSEPDTDTQYF
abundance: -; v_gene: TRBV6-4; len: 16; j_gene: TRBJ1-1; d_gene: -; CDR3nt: TGTGCCAGCAGCGTAGGACAGCTTCTAGTTAGCACTGAAGCTTTCTTT; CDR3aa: CASSVGQLLVSTEAFF
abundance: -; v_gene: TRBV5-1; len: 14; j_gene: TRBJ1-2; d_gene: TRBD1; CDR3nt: TGCGCCAGCAGCTCCGGGGACAGGATCTATGGCTACACCTTC; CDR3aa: CASSSGDRIYGYTF
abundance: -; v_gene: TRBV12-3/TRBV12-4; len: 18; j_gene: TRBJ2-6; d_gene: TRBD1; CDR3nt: TGTGCCAGCAGTCACTGGACAGGTGCAAACTCTGGGGCCAACGTCCTGACTTTC; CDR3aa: CASSHWTGANSGANVLTF
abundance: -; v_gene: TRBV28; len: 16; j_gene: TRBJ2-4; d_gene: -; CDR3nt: TGTGCCAGCAGTTTATTGGGAGGGGGAGCCAAAAACATTCAGTACTTC; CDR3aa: CASSLLGGGAKNIQYF
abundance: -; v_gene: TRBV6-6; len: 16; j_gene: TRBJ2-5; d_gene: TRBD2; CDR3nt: TGTGCCAGCAGTAACCCGGGGGGTAGGAGGAAAGAGACCCAGTACTTC; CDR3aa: CASSNPGGRRKETQYF
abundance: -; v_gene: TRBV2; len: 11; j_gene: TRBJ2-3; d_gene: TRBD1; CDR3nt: TGTGCCACTACTAGGGGGCCTACGCAGTATTTT; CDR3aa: CATTRGPTQYF
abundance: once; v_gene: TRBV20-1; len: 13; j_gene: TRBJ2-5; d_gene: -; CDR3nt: TGCAGTGCGAGCACGGGGACCTCGGAGACCCAGTACTTC; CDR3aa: CSASTGTSETQYF
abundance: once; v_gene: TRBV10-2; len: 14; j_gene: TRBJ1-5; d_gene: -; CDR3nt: TGCGCCAGCAGTGAGTCTGGGGTCAATCAGCCCCAGCATTTT; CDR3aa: CASSESGVNQPQHF
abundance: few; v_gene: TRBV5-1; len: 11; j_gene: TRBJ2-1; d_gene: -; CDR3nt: TGCGCCAGCAGCCAGCACAATGAGCAGTTCTTC; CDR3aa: CASSQHNEQFF
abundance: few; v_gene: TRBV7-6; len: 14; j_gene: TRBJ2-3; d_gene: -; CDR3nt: TGTGCCAGCAGCTTAGCGCAGTTATCAGATACGCAGTATTTT; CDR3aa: CASSLAQLSDTQYF
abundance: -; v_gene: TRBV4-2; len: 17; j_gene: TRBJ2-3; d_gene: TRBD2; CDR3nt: TGTGCCAGCAGCCAAGATAGGGCGGGGGGTGGCACAGATACGCAGTATTTT; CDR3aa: CASSQDRAGGGTDTQYF
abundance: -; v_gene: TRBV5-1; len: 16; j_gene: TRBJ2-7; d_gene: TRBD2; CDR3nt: TGCGCCAGCACACAACGGGGGGGCGCTGGGGCCTACGAGCAGTACTTC; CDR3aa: CASTQRGGAGAYEQYF
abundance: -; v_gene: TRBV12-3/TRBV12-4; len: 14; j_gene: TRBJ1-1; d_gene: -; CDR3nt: TGTGCCAGCAGTTCCCCAGGGATTAACACTGAAGCTTTCTTT; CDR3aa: CASSSPGINTEAFF
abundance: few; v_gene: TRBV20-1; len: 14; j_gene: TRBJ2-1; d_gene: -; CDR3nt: TGCAGTGCTAGAGCGTTAGCGGCCTACAATGAGCAGTTCTTC; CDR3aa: CSARALAAYNEQFF
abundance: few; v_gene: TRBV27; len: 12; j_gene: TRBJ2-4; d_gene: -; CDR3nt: TGTGCCAGCAGTACCTCAAAAAACATTCAGTACTTC; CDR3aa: CASSTSKNIQYF
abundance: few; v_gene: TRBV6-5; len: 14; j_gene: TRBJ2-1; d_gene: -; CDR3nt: TGTGCCAGCAGTTACGGTCCGGGGCAGGATGAGCAGTTCTTC; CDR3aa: CASSYGPGQDEQFF
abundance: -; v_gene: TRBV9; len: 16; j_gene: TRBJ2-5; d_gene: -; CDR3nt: TGTGCCAGCAGCATCCAGGGATCAAGAAAAATAGAGACCCAGTACTTC; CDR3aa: CASSIQGSRKIETQYF
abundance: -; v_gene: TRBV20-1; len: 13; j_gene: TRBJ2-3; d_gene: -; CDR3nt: TGCAGTGCTAGAACTCCGAGCACAGATACGCAGTATTTT; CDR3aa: CSARTPSTDTQYF
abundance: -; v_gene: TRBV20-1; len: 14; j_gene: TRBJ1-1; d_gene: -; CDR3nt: TGCAGTGCTAGCCCTGCTGTAGGGATCACTGAAGCTTTCTTT; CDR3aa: CSASPAVGITEAFF
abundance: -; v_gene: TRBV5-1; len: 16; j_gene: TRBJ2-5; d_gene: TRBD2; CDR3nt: TGCGCCAGCAGCATTCAACCTAGCGGGGGACAAGAGACCCAGTACTTC; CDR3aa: CASSIQPSGGQETQYF
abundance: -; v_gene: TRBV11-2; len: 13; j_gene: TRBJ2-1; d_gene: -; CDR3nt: TGTGCCAGCAATGGAGGGGGGGTTTATGAGCAGTTCTTC; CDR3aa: CASNGGGVYEQFF
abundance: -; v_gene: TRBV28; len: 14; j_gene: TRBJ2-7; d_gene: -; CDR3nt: TGTGCCAGCACCCTATGGGGGGTAGATTACGAGCAGTACTTC; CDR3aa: CASTLWGVDYEQYF
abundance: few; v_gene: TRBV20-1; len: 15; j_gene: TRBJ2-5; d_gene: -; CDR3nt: TGCAGTGCTAGAGATCCGCTAGGTGGTGGAGAGACCCAGTACTTC; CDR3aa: CSARDPLGGGETQYF
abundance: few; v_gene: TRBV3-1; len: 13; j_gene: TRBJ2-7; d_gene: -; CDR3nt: TGTGCCAGCAGCCCACCCGCGGGCTACGAGCAGTACTTC; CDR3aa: CASSPPAGYEQYF
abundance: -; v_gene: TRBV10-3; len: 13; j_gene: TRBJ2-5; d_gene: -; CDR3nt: TGTGCCATCAGTTCAAGGCCCCAAGAGACCCAGTACTTC; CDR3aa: CAISSRPQETQYF
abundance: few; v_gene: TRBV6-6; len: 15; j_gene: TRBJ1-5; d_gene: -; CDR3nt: TGTGCCAGCAGTTACTCGACCGGTCCGGGCCAGCCCCAGCATTTT; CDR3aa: CASSYSTGPGQPQHF
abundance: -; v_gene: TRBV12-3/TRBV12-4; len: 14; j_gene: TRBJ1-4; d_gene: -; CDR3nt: TGTGCCAGCAGCCCTTGGGGACTTAATGAAAAACTGTTTTTT; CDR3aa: CASSPWGLNEKLFF
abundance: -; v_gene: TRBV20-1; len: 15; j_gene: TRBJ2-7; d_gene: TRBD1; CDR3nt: TGCAGTGCTAGAAGGGAGGACAGGGTACCCTACGAGCAGTACTTC; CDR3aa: CSARREDRVPYEQYF
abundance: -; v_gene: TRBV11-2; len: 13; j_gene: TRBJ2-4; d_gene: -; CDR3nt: TGTGCCAGCAGCTCCGGGACACCAAACATTCAGTACTTC; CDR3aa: CASSSGTPNIQYF
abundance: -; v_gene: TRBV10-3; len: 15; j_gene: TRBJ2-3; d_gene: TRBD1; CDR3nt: TGTGCCATTTCCCCCGGGACAGGGGCAGCAGATACGCAGTATTTT; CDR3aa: CAISPGTGAADTQYF
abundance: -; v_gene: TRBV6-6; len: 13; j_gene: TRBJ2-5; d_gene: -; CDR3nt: TGTGCCAGCAGAACCGGGACTCAAGAGACCCAGTACTTC; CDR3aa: CASRTGTQETQYF
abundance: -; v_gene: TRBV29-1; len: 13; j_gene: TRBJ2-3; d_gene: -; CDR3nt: TGCAGCGTTGCGGCCCTCCAGGCAGATACGCAGTATTTT; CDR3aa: CSVAALQADTQYF
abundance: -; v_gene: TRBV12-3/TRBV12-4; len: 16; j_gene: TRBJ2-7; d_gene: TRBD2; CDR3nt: TGTGCCAGCAGTTTATATAGCGGGGGGGTTTCCTACGAGCAGTACTTC; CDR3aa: CASSLYSGGVSYEQYF